This T cell receptor beta chain was recovered during a study of beta chain features in type 1 diabetes. The isolated RNA, all of it, was reverse transcribed, so expressed TCRB transcripts were what got sequenced. The method was immunoSEQ multiplex PCR; TCRdb's version includes in-frame clones alone and lacks a portion of them. The sample lists about 340,000 clones, approximately 8% occurring once. A remark on this clone: Its target is not known.

CD45RO/CCR7/CD25/CD127/CD95/CD27 separated CD4+ naive, central memory, regulatory and stem cell-like memory cells by sorting. Notes on the study in general: Naive, central memory and Treg TCRB repertoires appeared more alike in patients than in healthy donors.

There are 14 residues in the CDR3. V was trimmed by 2 bases and J by 0 bases, leaving 8 bases between them. Germline CDR1 reads SGHRS; CDR2 reads YFSETQ. The V and J genes are TRBV5-1 and TRBJ1-1; no reliable D call. Material for sequencing was central memory CD4+ T cells from blood. The TCR sequence derives from a woman younger than 35 in good health. The CDR3 DNA reads as TGCGCCAGCAGCTTTATTTCGATGAACACTGAAGCTTTCTTT. Protein: CASSFISMNTEAFF.